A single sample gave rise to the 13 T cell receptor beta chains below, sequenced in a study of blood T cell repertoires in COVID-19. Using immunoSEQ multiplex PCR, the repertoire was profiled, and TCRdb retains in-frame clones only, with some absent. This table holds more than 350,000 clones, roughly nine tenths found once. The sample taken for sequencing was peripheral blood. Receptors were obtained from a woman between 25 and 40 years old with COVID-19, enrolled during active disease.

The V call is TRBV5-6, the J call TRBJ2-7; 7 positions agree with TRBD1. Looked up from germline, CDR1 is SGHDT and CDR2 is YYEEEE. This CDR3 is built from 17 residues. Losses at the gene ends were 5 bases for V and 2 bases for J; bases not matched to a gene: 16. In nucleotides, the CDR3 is TGTGCCAGCAGATTAATGACAGGGTCTGTTGCCCCCTACGAGCAGTACTTC. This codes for CASRLMTGSVAPYEQYF.

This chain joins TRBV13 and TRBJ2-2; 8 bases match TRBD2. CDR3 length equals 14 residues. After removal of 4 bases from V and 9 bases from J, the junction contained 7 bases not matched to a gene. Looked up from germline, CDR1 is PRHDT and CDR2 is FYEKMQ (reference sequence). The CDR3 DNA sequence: TGTGCCAGCAGCTCGGGACTAGGAGGATGGGAGCTGTTTTTT. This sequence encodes CASSSGLGGWELFF.

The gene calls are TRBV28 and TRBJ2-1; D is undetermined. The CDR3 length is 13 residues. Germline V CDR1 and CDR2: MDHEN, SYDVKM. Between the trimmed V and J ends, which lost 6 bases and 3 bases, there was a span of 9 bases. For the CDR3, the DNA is TGTGCCAGCAGAGCAGCGAACTACAATGAGCAGTTCTTC. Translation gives CASRAANYNEQFF. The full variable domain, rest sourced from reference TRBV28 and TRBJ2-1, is DVKVTQSSRYLVKRTGEKVFLECVQDMDHENMFWYRQDPGLGLRLIYFSYDVKMKEKGDIPEGYSVSREKKERFSLILESASTNQTSMYLCASRAANYNEQFFGPGTRLTVL.

The CDR3 here is CASSAPGEQFF. The CDR3 DNA sequence: TGTGCCAGCAGTGCCCCGGGGGAGCAGTTCTTC. The rearrangement joins TRBV2 to TRBJ2-1, with D tentatively TRBD2 (5 bases). The germline CDR1 and CDR2 sequences are SNHLY and FYNNEI. Between the trimmed V and J ends, which lost 4 bases and 10 bases, there was a span of 8 bases. The CDR3 has 11 residues.

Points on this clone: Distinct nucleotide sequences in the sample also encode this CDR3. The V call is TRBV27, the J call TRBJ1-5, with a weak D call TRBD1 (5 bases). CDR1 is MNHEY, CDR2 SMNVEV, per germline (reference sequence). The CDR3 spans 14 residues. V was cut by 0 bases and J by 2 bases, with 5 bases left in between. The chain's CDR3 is CASSLSGGNQPQHF. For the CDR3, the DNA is TGTGCCAGCAGTTTATCAGGGGGCAATCAGCCCCAGCATTTT.

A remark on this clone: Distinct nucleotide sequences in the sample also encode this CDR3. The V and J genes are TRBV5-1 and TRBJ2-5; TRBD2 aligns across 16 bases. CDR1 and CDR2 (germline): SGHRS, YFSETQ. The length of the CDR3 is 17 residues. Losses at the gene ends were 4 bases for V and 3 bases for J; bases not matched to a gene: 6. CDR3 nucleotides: TGCGCCAGCAGCCTGGGACTAGCGGGGGGGCCGGAAGAGACCCAGTACTTC. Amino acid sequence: CASSLGLAGGPEETQYF.

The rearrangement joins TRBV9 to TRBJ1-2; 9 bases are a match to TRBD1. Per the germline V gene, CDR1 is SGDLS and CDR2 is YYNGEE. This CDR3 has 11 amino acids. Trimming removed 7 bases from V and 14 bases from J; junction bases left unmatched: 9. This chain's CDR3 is CASGGGDRVTF. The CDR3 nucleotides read TGTGCCAGCGGGGGTGGGGACAGGGTAACCTTC.

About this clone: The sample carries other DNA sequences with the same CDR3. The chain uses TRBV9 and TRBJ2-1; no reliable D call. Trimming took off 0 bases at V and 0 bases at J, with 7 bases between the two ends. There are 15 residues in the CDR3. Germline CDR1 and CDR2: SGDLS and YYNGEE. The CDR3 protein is CASSVGASSYNEQFF. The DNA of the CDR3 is TGTGCCAGCAGCGTAGGCGCAAGCTCCTACAATGAGCAGTTCTTC.

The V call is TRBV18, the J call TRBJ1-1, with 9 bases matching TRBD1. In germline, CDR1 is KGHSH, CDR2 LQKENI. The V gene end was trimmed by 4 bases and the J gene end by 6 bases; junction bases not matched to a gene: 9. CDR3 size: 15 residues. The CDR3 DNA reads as TGTGCCAGCTCACGGTCGAACAGGGGGCTAGCTGAAGCTTTCTTT. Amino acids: CASSRSNRGLAEAFF.

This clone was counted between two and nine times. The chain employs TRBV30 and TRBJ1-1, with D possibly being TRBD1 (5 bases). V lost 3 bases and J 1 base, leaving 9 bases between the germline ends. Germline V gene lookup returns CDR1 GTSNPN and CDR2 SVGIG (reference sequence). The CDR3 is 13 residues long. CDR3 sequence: CAWRSGWNTEAFF. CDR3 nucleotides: TGTGCCTGGAGGTCAGGGTGGAACACTGAAGCTTTCTTT.

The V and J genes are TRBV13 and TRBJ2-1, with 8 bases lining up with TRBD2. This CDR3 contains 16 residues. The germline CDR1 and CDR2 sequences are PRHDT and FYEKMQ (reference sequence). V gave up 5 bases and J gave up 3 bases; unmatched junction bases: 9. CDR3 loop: CASSPSGRALYNEQFF. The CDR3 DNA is TGTGCCAGCAGCCCATCCGGGAGGGCCCTCTACAATGAGCAGTTCTTC.

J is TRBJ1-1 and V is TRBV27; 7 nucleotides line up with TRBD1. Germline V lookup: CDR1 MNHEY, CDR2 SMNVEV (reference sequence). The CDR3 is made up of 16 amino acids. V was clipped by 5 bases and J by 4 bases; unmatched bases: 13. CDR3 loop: CASSPRTGRWSTEAFF. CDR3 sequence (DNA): TGTGCCAGCAGTCCCCGGACAGGTCGTTGGAGCACTGAAGCTTTCTTT.

This chain's CDR3 is CASSPIGVTEAFF. DNA for the CDR3: TGTGCCAGCAGTCCGATAGGGGTCACTGAAGCTTTCTTT. The V and J genes are TRBV6-5 and TRBJ1-1, with D possibly matching TRBD1 (5 bases). The CDR3 is made up of 13 amino acids. The germline V gene encodes CDR1 MNHEY and CDR2 SVGAGI. The germline V and J ends were trimmed by 5 bases and 4 bases, with 11 bases remaining between them.